Below, 4 T cell receptor beta chains from the same sample are listed, as sequenced in a study of T cell changes during pregnancy in multiple sclerosis. Generated by immunoSEQ multiplex PCR, the TCRdb table keeps only in-frame clones and is missing some. This repertoire shows tens of thousands of clones, around 90% found once; its top ten account for less than 0.95%. This sample comprised CD4+ T cells from peripheral blood mononuclear cells, obtained before pregnancy. These receptors were taken from a female donor with multiple sclerosis, enrolled in a pregnancy study.

The J gene is TRBJ2-1, the V gene TRBV5-1; 11 bases line up with TRBD2. Per germline, CDR1 SGHRS and CDR2 YFSETQ. V was pared by 0 bases and J by 4 bases, with 12 bases of the junction left unmatched. CDR3 size: 19 residues. This CDR3 reads CASSLAPGLAATQYNEQFF. The CDR3 nucleotides read TGCGCCAGCAGCTTGGCGCCGGGACTAGCGGCCACACAATACAATGAGCAGTTCTTC.

V is TRBV7-3 and J is TRBJ2-7; 9 nucleotides agree with TRBD2. The CDR3 sequence is 16 residues long. Germline-derived CDR1 and CDR2 are SGHTA and FQGTGA. With 2 bases clipped from V and 2 bases from J, the junction kept 7 bases outside the gene matches. In nucleotides, the CDR3 is TGTGCCAGCAGCTTATCGGAGCGGGGGGCCGCCTACGAGCAGTACTTC. It is translated as CASSLSERGAAYEQYF.

This sequence joins TRBV9 and TRBJ2-1; D remains unclear. The CDR3 is 14 residues long. V was clipped by 4 bases and J by 0 bases, with 8 bases between them. Germline values: CDR1 SGDLS, CDR2 YYNGEE. CDR3 DNA sequence: TGTGCCAGCAGCTACCTTAGCTCCTACAATGAGCAGTTCTTC. It codes for CASSYLSSYNEQFF.

This chain uses TRBV5-1 with TRBJ2-7, with D possibly being TRBD2 (5 bases). This CDR3 is built from 13 residues. V lost 5 bases to trimming and J lost 1 base, with 10 bases between them. The V gene's germline CDR1 is SGHRS and CDR2 YFSETQ. This CDR3 reads CASRTGESYEQYF. CDR3 coding DNA: TGCGCCAGCAGGACCGGGGAGTCCTACGAGCAGTACTTC.